The 27 T cell receptor beta chains below were found in one sample sequenced in a study of T cells in Graves' hyperthyroidism and ophthalmopathy. Authors of the study amplified TCR beta CDR3 regions from RNA transcripts. HTBI primers drove first-round RT-PCR of the TCR CDR3. One entry per CDR3 protein, called by TCRdb with MiXCR from the multiplex PCR reads. Here the sample spans 250,000 to 300,000 distinct CDR3 sequences, roughly 14% being singletons. Material for sequencing was blood. These TCRs come from a woman aged 40 to 50 with Graves' hyperthyroidism that later progressed to Graves' ophthalmopathy.

The chain combines TRBV2 with TRBJ2-7; 12 bases agree with TRBD2. Trimming took 4 bases from V and 7 from J; bases not matched to a gene: 8. The CDR3 is 15 amino acids. Germline V CDR1 and CDR2: SNHLY, FYNNEI. CDR3 region: CASSGTSGNSREQYF. In DNA, the CDR3 is TGTGCCAGCAGTGGGACTAGCGGGAACTCAAGGGAGCAGTACTTC.

The gene calls are TRBV20-1 and TRBJ1-4, with 7 bases matching TRBD1. The ends lost 6 bases at V and 0 bases at J; junction bases unmatched: 19. The CDR3 contains 19 residues. Germline loops: CDR1 DFQATT, CDR2 SNEGSKA (reference sequence). DNA of the CDR3: TGCAGTGCCACTCCCCTCCGAGACAGGGAGCTACCAACTAATGAAAAACTGTTTTTT. Residues: CSATPLRDRELPTNEKLFF.

This clonotype was picked up a small number of times. A much bigger clone sits one base away, suggesting this may be a read error. The rearrangement links TRBV6-5 to TRBJ2-3, with unresolved D. CDR3 length equals 11 residues. Looked up from germline, CDR1 is MNHEY and CDR2 is SVGAGI. CDR3 sequence: CVSSYRDTQYF. The CDR3 coding sequence is TGTGTCAGCAGTTACCGAGATACGCAGTATTTT.

This clonotype has ten or more counts. The V call is TRBV7-3, the J call TRBJ2-1; 11 bases line up with TRBD2. The J segment lost 10 bases and the V segment lost 5 bases, leaving 10 bases of the junction unmatched. The CDR3 consists of 15 residues. In germline, CDR1 is SGHTA, CDR2 FQGTGA. CDR3 coding DNA: TGTGCCAGCAGCCAGGGGCTAGCGGGAGGACGCGAGCAGTTCTTC. Translating gives CASSQGLAGGREQFF. The entire variable domain, with the rest obtained from reference TRBV7-3 and TRBJ2-1, is as follows: GAGVSQTPSNKVTEKGKYVELRCDPISGHTALYWYRQSLGQGPEFLIYFQGTGAADDSGLPNDRFFAVRPEGSVSTLKIQRTERGDSAVYLCASSQGLAGGREQFFGPGTRLTVL.

The rearrangement uses TRBV19 and TRBJ1-5, with D tentatively TRBD1 (5 bases). The CDR3 length is 13 residues. Germline CDR1 LNHDA, CDR2 SQIVND (reference sequence). V was cut by 4 bases and J by 15 bases, with 19 bases left in between. CDR3: CASSTTIQVAGHF. The CDR3 DNA reads as TGTGCCAGTAGTACAACAATACAGGTTGCCGGGCATTTT.

This clonotype was observed a few times. This rearrangement joins TRBV9 to TRBJ2-2; 7 bases match TRBD1. The CDR3 has 15 amino acids. From germline, CDR1 is SGDLS and CDR2 YYNGEE. Losses at the gene ends were 3 bases for V and 2 bases for J; bases not matched to a gene: 4. The CDR3 region is CASSEQGINTGELFF. CDR3 nucleotides: TGTGCCAGCAGCGAACAGGGGATTAACACCGGGGAGCTGTTTTTT.

This clonotype has ten or more counts. The genes are TRBV3-1 and TRBJ2-1; 7 nucleotides align to TRBD1. V shed 2 bases, J shed 8 bases, and the junction held 15 bases outside the gene matches. The CDR3 is 17 residues long. CDR1 is LGHDT and CDR2 is YNNKEL in the germline V gene (reference sequence). CDR3 sequence reads: CASSQLLRDRSQDEQFF. The CDR3 coding sequence is TGTGCCAGCAGCCAACTCCTCCGGGACAGAAGCCAGGATGAGCAGTTCTTC.

This clonotype showed up many times. This chain connects TRBV20-1 to TRBJ2-5, with 8 bases aligning to TRBD2. This CDR3 region has 14 residues. V dropped 7 bases and J dropped 0; count of bases not matched to a gene: 7. Germline CDR1 reads DFQATT; CDR2 reads SNEGSKA (reference sequence). The CDR3 spells CSENKAGDQETQYF. The CDR3 DNA follows: TGCAGTGAAAATAAAGCGGGAGACCAAGAGACCCAGTACTTC.

This clonotype was detected ten times or more. V is TRBV2 and J is TRBJ2-4, with D hard to call. CDR1 and CDR2 from the germline V gene are SNHLY and FYNNEI. Trimming took off 7 bases at V and 0 bases at J, with 7 bases between the two ends. This CDR3 region has 13 residues. CDR3 in DNA: TGTGCCAGCATCAACCTAGCCAAAAACATTCAGTACTTC. The encoded protein is CASINLAKNIQYF.

The chain couples TRBV4-1 to TRBJ2-1; 13 bases agree with TRBD2. The junction had 7 bases not matched to a gene; V was cut back by 2 bases and J by 9 bases. Germline CDR1 reads MGHRA; CDR2 reads YSYEKL. The CDR3 has 16 amino acids. The CDR3 DNA follows: TGCGCCAGCAGCCAACCCACTAGCGGGAGGGGGAGTGAGCAGTTCTTC. Translating gives CASSQPTSGRGSEQFF.

At least ten counts were recorded for this clonotype. This rearrangement joins TRBV11-1 to TRBJ2-7; 9 bases agree with TRBD1. CDR1 is SGHAT, CDR2 FQDESV, per germline (reference sequence). J lost 3 bases, V lost 5 bases, and 8 bases had no gene match. The CDR3 extends over 15 amino acids. CDR3 residues: CASSRGQGRLYEQYF. As DNA, the CDR3 is TGTGCCAGCAGCCGGGGACAGGGTAGACTCTACGAGCAGTACTTC.

The table lists this clonotype with a few counts. J is TRBJ1-2 and V is TRBV6-5, with D possibly being TRBD1 (5 bases). The V end was cut by 1 base, the J end by 5 bases, with 14 bases between. In germline, CDR1 is MNHEY, CDR2 SVGAGI. This CDR3 comprises 15 residues. The CDR3 sequence: CASSYLGVEAYGYTF. CDR3 coding DNA: TGTGCCAGCAGTTACTTGGGGGTAGAAGCATATGGCTACACCTTC.

This clonotype was counted many times. V gene TRBV7-9 combines with J gene TRBJ2-2; D is undetermined. This CDR3 is 13 amino acids long. V was cut by 5 bases and J by 7 bases, with 11 bases left in between. From germline, CDR1 is SEHNR and CDR2 FQNEAQ (reference sequence). This chain's CDR3 is CASSLLGHGELFF. The CDR3 region has the DNA TGTGCCAGCAGCCTCCTCGGGCACGGGGAGCTGTTTTTT.

The CDR3 coding sequence is TGTGCCAGCAGTCGGCTAGCGGGAGATACGCAGTATTTT. Protein sequence: CASSRLAGDTQYF. The chain employs TRBV25-1 and TRBJ2-3; 8 positions match TRBD2. In germline, CDR1 is MGHDK, CDR2 SYGVNS. This CDR3 has 13 residues. V trimming: 5 bases; J trimming: 5 bases; junction bases outside the gene matches: 3.

This clonotype was recorded many times. This rearrangement joins TRBV28 to TRBJ1-3; D is possibly TRBD1 (5 bases). Per the germline V gene, CDR1 is MDHEN and CDR2 is SYDVKM. Trimming took 4 bases from V and 0 from J, leaving 13 bases between them. CDR3 length: 16 amino acids. CDR3 sequence (DNA): TGTGCCAGCAGTTGGGACGTCCCCGACTCTGGAAACACCATATATTTT. Its translation is CASSWDVPDSGNTIYF.

In its sample, this clonotype was seen many times. The chain uses TRBV11-2 and TRBJ2-7, with TRBD1 identical over 12 bases. CDR3 length equals 18 residues. The germline gives CDR1 SGHAT, CDR2 FQNNGV. V trimming: 5 bases; J trimming: 3 bases; junction bases outside the gene matches: 14. CDR3 sequence reads: CASSPIKRDRGRSYEQYF. The CDR3 DNA is TGTGCCAGCAGCCCAATTAAGAGGGACAGGGGGCGAAGCTACGAGCAGTACTTC.

The rearrangement uses TRBV20-1 and TRBJ1-4; D might be TRBD1 (6 bases). CDR1 and CDR2 (germline): DFQATT, SNEGSKA (reference sequence). This CDR3 has 17 amino acids. CDR3 loop: CSPEEAGASRQDEKLFF. The CDR3 bases are TGCAGCCCGGAGGAGGCAGGGGCCAGCCGTCAGGATGAAAAACTGTTTTTT.

This clonotype appeared once. This may stem from a read error, because a much larger clone lies one nucleotide away. The rearrangement links TRBV5-1 to TRBJ2-7; TRBD2 matches 7 bases. The CDR3 is 16 amino acids. The V gene's germline CDR1 is SGHRS and CDR2 YFSETQ. The CDR3 is CASSPMTSSPFYEEYF. CDR3 sequence (DNA): TGCGCCAGCAGCCCTATGACTAGCAGTCCTTTCTACGAGGAGTACTTC.

This clonotype was seen just once. This may be a read error, as it is one base from a much larger clone. V and J are TRBV20-1 and TRBJ2-2; possible D gene TRBD2, 5 bases. Germline loops: CDR1 DFQATT, CDR2 SNEGSKA (reference sequence). The CDR3 runs 14 residues. The CDR3 sequence: CCASILANTGELFF. In DNA, the CDR3 is TGCTGTGCTAGCATCCTCGCGAACACCGGGGAGCTGTTTTTT.

This clonotype was observed many times. The V call is TRBV5-1, the J call TRBJ1-1, with 9 nucleotides matching TRBD1. Germline V lookup: CDR1 SGHRS, CDR2 YFSETQ. With V trimmed by 1 base and J by 5 bases, 3 bases remained unmatched. This CDR3 is built from 14 residues. The CDR3 loop is CASSLIGQGTEAFF. CDR3 DNA sequence: TGCGCCAGCAGCTTGATAGGACAGGGGACTGAAGCTTTCTTT.

This clonotype occurred a few times. V usage is TRBV7-9 and J usage is TRBJ2-3, with D perhaps matching TRBD2 (6 bases). Germline CDR1 and CDR2: SEHNR and FQNEAQ (reference sequence). Trimming removed 7 bases from V and 1 base from J, with 9 bases in between. This CDR3 has 13 amino acids. CDR3 loop: CASNWGGTDTQYF. CDR3 coding DNA: TGTGCCAGCAACTGGGGGGGCACAGATACGCAGTATTTT.

This clonotype came up many times. This chain uses TRBV19 with TRBJ1-6; tentatively, D is TRBD1 (5 bases). There are 14 residues in the CDR3. The germline gives CDR1 LNHDA, CDR2 SQIVND (reference sequence). Trimming shortened V by 4 bases and J by 8 bases, and 12 bases separated the two germline ends. As DNA, the CDR3 is TGTGCCAGTAGTAGGGGACTTGAAGATTCACCCCTCCACTTT. Translated: CASSRGLEDSPLHF.

The chain uses TRBV2 and TRBJ2-5, with no clear D. Germline V gives CDR1 SNHLY, CDR2 FYNNEI. Trimming took off 8 bases at V and 2 bases at J, with 9 bases between the two ends. The CDR3 is 12 amino acids. The CDR3 nucleotides read TGTGCCAGCCATGCGAGTCAAGAGACCCAGTACTTC. As protein: CASHASQETQYF.

This clonotype was observed at least ten times. This chain joins TRBV7-9 and TRBJ1-3; D unresolved. The V end lost 4 bases, the J end lost 0 bases, and 13 bases lay between the germline ends. The CDR3 is made up of 16 amino acids. Germline-derived CDR1 and CDR2 are SEHNR and FQNEAQ (reference sequence). The CDR3 reads CASSSTTASSGNTIYF. The CDR3 coding sequence is TGTGCCAGCAGCTCCACTACGGCCTCCTCTGGAAACACCATATATTTT.

This clonotype was found many times. The rearrangement uses TRBV10-1 and TRBJ2-2; 8 bases are shared with TRBD1. V lost 8 bases, J lost 4 bases, and 9 bases stayed unmatched. This CDR3 spans 15 amino acids. The germline V gene encodes CDR1 WNHNN and CDR2 SYGVQD (reference sequence). The CDR3 region has the DNA TGCGCCAGCGAGTCCGGGACAGGCGGCACCGGGGAGCTGTTTTTT. Translating gives CASESGTGGTGELFF.

This clonotype was counted at least ten times. This chain uses TRBV9 with TRBJ2-7; 11 bases are shared with TRBD2. The CDR3 is 14 amino acids. The trim removed 2 bases at V and 5 bases at J, leaving 3 bases unmatched. Germline V lookup: CDR1 SGDLS, CDR2 YYNGEE. CDR3 residues: CASSVSGRANEQYF. The CDR3 nucleotides are TGTGCCAGCAGCGTTAGCGGGAGGGCCAACGAGCAGTACTTC. The complete variable domain, with remaining parts taken from reference TRBV9 and TRBJ2-7, reads DSGVTQTPKHLITATGQRVTLRCSPRSGDLSVYWYQQSLDQGLQFLIQYYNGEERAKGNILERFSAQQFPDLHSELNLSSLELGDSALYFCASSVSGRANEQYFGPGTRLTVT.

This clonotype was seen many times. The V gene is TRBV5-1, the J gene TRBJ1-1; a weak D match, TRBD1 (6 bases). CDR1 is SGHRS, CDR2 YFSETQ, per germline. The CDR3 runs to 15 residues. V was pared by 3 bases and J by 1 base, with 13 bases between. Here the CDR3 DNA reads TGCGCCAGCAGCTCGGCTGGACAGAGGAACACTGAAGCTTTCTTT. It is translated as CASSSAGQRNTEAFF.